Reported below is one T cell receptor beta chain. Arm-PCR of CDR3 regions and iRepertoire HTBI primers were used to build TCR beta libraries. TCRdb used MiXCR to reprocess the multiplex PCR reads, holding one entry per CDR3 protein. The sample has more than 450,000 distinct CDR3 sequences, approximately 12% seen once. Time point noted: newly diagnosed GD, antithyroid drugs for less than 3 months. RNA from PBMCs was the source of the TCR library. This CDR3 contains 16 residues. V was pared by 3 bases and J by 3 bases, with 16 bases between. Germline loops: CDR1 MNHGY, CDR2 SVAAGI. These data belong to a study of regulatory T cells in long-lasting Graves disease. This sample was shared with a second study, whose subject was T cells in Graves' hyperthyroidism and ophthalmopathy.

Specimen: peripheral blood mononuclear cells (PBMCs), collected at new diagnosis, from a patient treated with antithyroid drugs. V and J are TRBV6-9 and TRBJ2-3, with a tentative D call TRBD2 (5 bases). The receptor's source is a woman aged 25 to 39 with Graves disease. CDR3 loop: CASSYSKSSSTDTQYF. The CDR3 DNA reads TGTGCCAGCAGTTACTCGAAGTCTAGCTCTACAGATACGCAGTATTTT.